These 9 T cell receptor beta chains originate from one sample sequenced in a study of T cell responses to AZD1222 COVID-19 vaccine. The table came from immunoSEQ multiplex PCR; TCRdb's copy has only in-frame clones and leaves some out. In the table there are 80,000 to 85,000 clones, about 91% of which are singletons. Material: peripheral blood, obtained 28 days after the second AZD1222 dose. The receptors here all came from an adult who received the AZD1222 COVID-19 vaccine.

The rearrangement uses TRBV5-1 and TRBJ1-1, with TRBD1 as a possible D gene (5 bases). The V gene's germline CDR1 is SGHRS and CDR2 YFSETQ. The CDR3 sequence is 16 residues long. V lost 5 bases and J 0 bases, leaving 17 bases between the germline ends. CDR3 residues: CASRGDGARLNTEAFF. CDR3 nucleotide sequence: TGCGCCAGCAGGGGCGATGGGGCCAGACTGAACACTGAAGCTTTCTTT.

The chain links TRBV5-4 to TRBJ2-2, with 12 nucleotides matching TRBD2. This CDR3 has 16 amino acids. Trimming at V came to 4 bases and at J to 2 bases, leaving 3 bases not matched to a gene. Germline-derived CDR1 and CDR2 are SGHNT and YYREEE (reference sequence). CDR3 in DNA: TGTGCCAGCAGCCTAGGACTAGCGGGAAACACCGGGGAGCTGTTTTTT. Translation gives CASSLGLAGNTGELFF.

The V gene is TRBV18, the J gene TRBJ2-1, with a possible D match to TRBD1 (6 bases). The CDR3 is made up of 17 amino acids. Germline CDR1 is KGHSH and CDR2 is LQKENI. The ends were cut back, 3 bases at V and 0 bases at J, with 15 bases in the middle. The chain's CDR3 is CASSPPGDWGSYNEQFF. The CDR3 bases are TGTGCCAGCTCACCTCCAGGGGATTGGGGCTCCTACAATGAGCAGTTCTTC.

This clone was counted only a few times. A junction end diverges from the germline sequence, so it may reflect a read error. The rearrangement uses TRBV28 and TRBJ1-2; D unresolved. CDR3 length: 14 amino acids. Germline loops: CDR1 MDHEN, CDR2 SYDVKM. CDR3 region: CASSFESSRRSIPF. The CDR3 DNA sequence: TGTGCCAGCAGTTTCGAGAGCTCCAGAAGGTCTATACCCTTC.

The chain uses TRBV28 and TRBJ1-2, with a possible D match to TRBD1 (6 bases). This CDR3 is built from 13 residues. The V and J ends lost 5 bases and 3 bases respectively, with 10 bases between them. Germline-derived CDR1 and CDR2 are MDHEN and SYDVKM. The CDR3 bases are TGTGCCAGCAGTGACGGACAGCACTATGGCTACACCTTC. Residues: CASSDGQHYGYTF.

This clone is a singleton in its sample. V usage is TRBV19 and J usage is TRBJ2-7; D is unclear. The V end lost 3 bases, the J end lost 1 base, and 4 bases lay between the germline ends. This CDR3 has 12 residues. Germline V gives CDR1 LNHDA, CDR2 SQIVND (reference sequence). CDR3 amino acids: CASSMGSYEQYF. CDR3 sequence (DNA): TGTGCCAGTAGTATGGGTTCCTACGAGCAGTACTTC.

The chain uses TRBV20-1 and TRBJ2-7; D uncertain. The CDR3 totals 12 residues. The germline V gene has CDR1 DFQATT and CDR2 SNEGSKA (reference sequence). With 3 bases removed from V and 6 bases from J, the gap between germline ends came to 12 bases. CDR3 sequence: CSASFPMGEQYF. The CDR3 DNA reads TGCAGTGCTAGTTTCCCCATGGGCGAGCAGTACTTC.

This chain links TRBV24-1 with TRBJ2-1, with a weak D call TRBD2 (6 bases). V was clipped by 5 bases and J by 0 bases, with 10 bases between them. The CDR3 runs 15 residues. The germline V gene encodes CDR1 KGHDR and CDR2 SFDVKD. CDR3 coding DNA: TGTGCCACCAGTGGGGCTAGCGACTCCTACAATGAGCAGTTCTTC. Translated: CATSGASDSYNEQFF.

The rearrangement uses TRBV25-1 and TRBJ1-4; possibly TRBD1 for D (5 bases). The germline CDR1 and CDR2 sequences are MGHDK and SYGVNS. This CDR3 contains 14 residues. The V end lost 4 bases, the J end lost 3 bases, and 9 bases lay between the germline ends. The CDR3 region is CASSGQGANEKLFF. For the CDR3, the DNA is TGTGCCAGCAGTGGGCAGGGAGCTAATGAAAAACTGTTTTTT.